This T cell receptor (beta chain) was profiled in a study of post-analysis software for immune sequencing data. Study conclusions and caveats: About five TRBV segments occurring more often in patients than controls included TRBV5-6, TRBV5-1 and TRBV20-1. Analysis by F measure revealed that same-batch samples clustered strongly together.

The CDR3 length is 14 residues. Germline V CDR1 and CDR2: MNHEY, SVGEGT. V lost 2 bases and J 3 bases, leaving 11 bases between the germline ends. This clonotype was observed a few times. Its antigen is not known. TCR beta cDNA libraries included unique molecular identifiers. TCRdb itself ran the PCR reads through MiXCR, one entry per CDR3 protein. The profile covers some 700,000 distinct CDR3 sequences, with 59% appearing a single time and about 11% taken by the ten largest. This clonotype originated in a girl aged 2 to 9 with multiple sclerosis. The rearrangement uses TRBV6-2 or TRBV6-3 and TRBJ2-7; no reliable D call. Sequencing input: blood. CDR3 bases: TGTGCCAGCAGTTACGAGGAAGTCTTCTACGAGCAGTACTTC. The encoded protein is CASSYEEVFYEQYF.